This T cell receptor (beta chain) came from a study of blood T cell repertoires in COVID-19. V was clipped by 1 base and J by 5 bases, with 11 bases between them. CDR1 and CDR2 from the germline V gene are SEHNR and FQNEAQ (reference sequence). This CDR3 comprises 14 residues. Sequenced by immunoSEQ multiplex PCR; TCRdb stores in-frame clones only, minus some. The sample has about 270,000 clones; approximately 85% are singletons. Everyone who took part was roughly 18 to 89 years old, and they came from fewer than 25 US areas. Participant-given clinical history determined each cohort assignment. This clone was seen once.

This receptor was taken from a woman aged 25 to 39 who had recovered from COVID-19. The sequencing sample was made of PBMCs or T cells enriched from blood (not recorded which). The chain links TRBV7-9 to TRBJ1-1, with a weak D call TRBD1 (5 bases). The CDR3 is CASSLVRGVTEAFF. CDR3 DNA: TGTGCCAGCAGCTTAGTCCGGGGGGTTACTGAAGCTTTCTTT.